Listed below are T cell receptor beta chains from one sample, sequenced in a study of T-cell reconstitution after alpha-beta-depleted transplantation in children. Via MiXCR, TCRdb re-called the PCR reads, giving one row per CDR3 protein. In the table there are under 70,000 distinct CDR3 sequences, 11% of which are singletons. The sample here was PBMCs, taken before TCRalphabeta/CD19-depleted stem cell transplant. The origin of the receptors is a boy under 18 with acute myeloid leukemia, due to receive a stem cell transplant. The CDR3 runs from the conserved cysteine through the conserved F or W. D genes are given only for firm matches. Clone size is stated in some rows and not others, as once, few, many or a class when expanded.

many	17	TRBD2	TRBJ2-3	TRBV7-8	TGTGCCAGCAGCTTATGGCTAGCGGGCGCAAGCACAGATACGCAGTATTTT	CASSLWLAGASTDTQYF
many	13	NA	TRBJ1-1	TRBV5-1	TGCGCCAGCAGCTTCCGACGGGACACTGAAGCTTTCTTT	CASSFRRDTEAFF
many	13	TRBD1	TRBJ1-1	TRBV20-1	TGCAGTGCGCCCCGGACAGGGGACACTGAAGCTTTCTTT	CSAPRTGDTEAFF
NA	15	NA	TRBJ2-2	TRBV7-2	TGTGCCAGCAGCTTAGACGGGAGAAGAACCGGGGAGCTGTTTTTT	CASSLDGRRTGELFF
NA	15	TRBD2	TRBJ2-3	TRBV7-6	TGTGCCAGCAGCTTGGGGACTAGTTTTTCAGATACGCAGTATTTT	CASSLGTSFSDTQYF
many	11	NA	TRBJ2-5	TRBV10-3	TGTGCCATCAGTGAGGGTGTGACCCAGTACTTC	CAISEGVTQYF
many	16	TRBD2	TRBJ2-1	TRBV7-3	TGTGCCAGCAGCTTAGGGTCACTAGCGGGAAATCTGGAGCAGTTCTTC	CASSLGSLAGNLEQFF
many	16	TRBD2	TRBJ2-7	TRBV25-1	TGTGCCAGCAGTCCCCAAGCGGCGGGAGTGTCCTACGAGCAGTACTTC	CASSPQAAGVSYEQYF
many	16	TRBD1	TRBJ1-4	TRBV20-1	TGCAGTGCTAGAGAGAGGGGGCGGCCCAGTAATGAAAAACTGTTTTTT	CSARERGRPSNEKLFF
many	13	NA	TRBJ1-2	TRBV4-3	TGCGCCAGCAGCCAAGAACCAGGCGGAGGCTACACCTTC	CASSQEPGGGYTF
once	15	TRBD2	TRBJ2-3	TRBV9	TGTGCCAGCAGCGTAGGGGCGGGAGCGAGAGATACGCAGTATTTT	CASSVGAGARDTQYF
many	15	TRBD1	TRBJ1-2	TRBV4-2	TGTGCCAGCAGCCAAGATAGGGGACAGGGTTTTGGCTACACCTTC	CASSQDRGQGFGYTF
many	15	NA	TRBJ2-5	TRBV7-2	TGTGCCAGCAGCGTCGCCGGGACGGGACAAGAGACCCAGTACTTC	CASSVAGTGQETQYF
few	14	TRBD2	TRBJ2-1	TRBV6-2/TRBV6-3	TGTGCCAGCTTCCAGAGCGGGAATTACAATGAGCAGTTCTTC	CASFQSGNYNEQFF
NA	14	NA	TRBJ2-2	TRBV6-1	TGTGCCAGCACCCTCTGGGGAGGCACCGGGGAGCTGTTTTTT	CASTLWGGTGELFF
many	14	NA	TRBJ1-1	TRBV5-6	TGTGCCAGCAGCTCGACAGGATTGAACACTGAAGCTTTCTTT	CASSSTGLNTEAFF
many	14	TRBD1	TRBJ2-3	TRBV29-1	TGCAGCCTGAGTCAGGGGGCGTTGGCAGATACGCAGTATTTT	CSLSQGALADTQYF
many	14	NA	TRBJ2-3	TRBV28	TGTGCCAGCAGTTCCCCTCTTGGCACAGATACGCAGTATTTT	CASSSPLGTDTQYF
many	12	NA	TRBJ2-1	TRBV29-1	TGCAGCGTTGAAGTTACTAGTAGCGAGCAGTTCTTC	CSVEVTSSEQFF
many	15	TRBD1	TRBJ1-1	TRBV4-1	TGCGCCAGCAGAGACCAATCGACAGGGAAAGGGGAAGCTTTCTTT	CASRDQSTGKGEAFF
many	12	NA	TRBJ1-3	TRBV10-3	TGTGCCATCAGTGAGGATCGGAACACCATATATTTT	CAISEDRNTIYF
many	12	NA	TRBJ2-4	TRBV29-1	TGCAGCGTGATAGGACATCAGGGCATTCAGTACTTC	CSVIGHQGIQYF
few	14	NA	TRBJ1-1	TRBV5-5	TGTGCCAGCAGCCCAGGGATCATGAACACTGAAGCTTTCTTT	CASSPGIMNTEAFF
NA	14	TRBD1	TRBJ2-1	TRBV29-1	TGCAGCGTTGTAGGGACAGCGACCGACAATGAGCAGTTCTTC	CSVVGTATDNEQFF
many	16	NA	TRBJ2-1	TRBV29-1	TGCAGCGTTAGGTATCAGAAACTGGTCTCCTACAATGAGCAGTTCTTC	CSVRYQKLVSYNEQFF
NA	18	TRBD2	TRBJ2-1	TRBV6-4	TGTACCAGCACCTCCGGGACTAGCGGGAGGCCGGGTCACAATGAGCAGTTCTTC	CTSTSGTSGRPGHNEQFF
many	11	NA	TRBJ2-7	TRBV29-1	TGCAGCGTTGAAGATGGGTTCGAGCAGTACTTC	CSVEDGFEQYF
many	14	NA	TRBJ2-2	TRBV30	TGTGCCTGGAGTGTAGGCTTTTCCACCGGGGAGCTGTTTTTT	CAWSVGFSTGELFF
many	14	NA	TRBJ1-2	TRBV12-3/TRBV12-4	TGTGCCAGCAGGACTGGGGGGCAGGGCTATGGCTACACCTTC	CASRTGGQGYGYTF
many	13	NA	TRBJ2-7	TRBV20-1	TGCAGTGCTAGAGATAGCAGGGACTACGAGCAGTACTTC	CSARDSRDYEQYF
NA	17	TRBD2	TRBJ2-1	TRBV11-3	TGTGCCAGCAGTCTAGTCGGAGGGGCGGGGGGTCACAATGAGCAGTTCTTC	CASSLVGGAGGHNEQFF
many	13	TRBD1	TRBJ1-1	TRBV20-1	TGCAGTGTGTACAGGGGAGAGCACACTGAAGCTTTCTTT	CSVYRGEHTEAFF
many	15	NA	TRBJ2-1	TRBV12-3/TRBV12-4	TGTGCCAGCAGTTTCGGCGGGATCGGGCTCTGGGAGCAGTTCTTC	CASSFGGIGLWEQFF
few	18	TRBD1	TRBJ2-3	TRBV7-2	TGTGCCAGCAGCGCCACAGAGGGGTATGGGACAGGGTCAGATACGCAGTATTTT	CASSATEGYGTGSDTQYF
many	14	NA	TRBJ2-5	TRBV5-1	TGCGCCAGCAGCTCCGGACTTATCCAAGAGACCCAGTACTTC	CASSSGLIQETQYF
NA	15	TRBD1	TRBJ1-4	TRBV7-6	TGTGCCAGCAGCTTTCCGGGACAGGGGGGAGAAAAACTGTTTTTT	CASSFPGQGGEKLFF
many	15	TRBD2	TRBJ2-3	TRBV5-5	TGTGCCAGCAGCTTGGAAGGACTAGCGGTAGATACGCAGTATTTT	CASSLEGLAVDTQYF
many	14	NA	TRBJ1-3	TRBV15	TGTGCCACCAGCACCTCCGAGGGGTCTAACACCATATATTTT	CATSTSEGSNTIYF
NA	16	TRBD1	TRBJ2-5	TRBV3-1	TGTGCCAGCAGCCGGGTTTGGGACAGGGGATCTGAGACCCAGTACTTC	CASSRVWDRGSETQYF
many	11	NA	TRBJ2-3	TRBV29-1	TGCAGCGTCGGACCCACAGATACGCAGTATTTT	CSVGPTDTQYF
many	17	NA	TRBJ2-2	TRBV10-3	TGTGCCATCAATGGTTGGGGCCAGGACTATAACACCGGGGAGCTGTTTTTT	CAINGWGQDYNTGELFF
many	17	NA	TRBJ2-6	TRBV28	TGTGCCAGCAGGGAGGACGGCCTCTACTCTGGGGCCAACGTCCTGACTTTC	CASREDGLYSGANVLTF
many	12	NA	TRBJ2-3	TRBV29-1	TGCAGCGTTCTAGGTCGGGCAGATACGCAGTATTTT	CSVLGRADTQYF
many	15	NA	TRBJ2-7	TRBV7-2	TGTGCCAGCAGCTTAGTGGCTAGGCCCAACACCGAGCAGTACTTC	CASSLVARPNTEQYF
many	14	TRBD2	TRBJ2-1	TRBV7-2	TGTGCCAGCAGCTTAGTACTAGCGGACAATGAGCAGTTCTTC	CASSLVLADNEQFF
many	15	NA	TRBJ2-1	TRBV20-1	TGCAGTGCTAGTGACCAACGGGCTTCCTACAATGAGCAGTTCTTC	CSASDQRASYNEQFF
many	13	NA	TRBJ1-1	TRBV20-1	TGCAGTGCTAGAGACTTGAGGAGTACTGAAGCTTTCTTT	CSARDLRSTEAFF
many	13	NA	TRBJ2-7	TRBV27	TGTGCCAGCAGTTTTCGTGATCTAAACGAGCAGTACTTC	CASSFRDLNEQYF
once	13	NA	TRBJ2-7	TRBV11-1	TGTGCCAGCCGACCAAGGGCCGGGTACGAGCAGTACTTC	CASRPRAGYEQYF
many	14	NA	TRBJ1-5	TRBV3-1	TGTGCCAGCAGCCCAGGGTACGGCAATCAGCCCCAGCATTTT	CASSPGYGNQPQHF
many	13	TRBD1	TRBJ2-3	TRBV5-6	TGTGCCAGCAGCTGGACAGGGACAGATACGCAGTATTTT	CASSWTGTDTQYF
NA	15	TRBD1	TRBJ2-3	TRBV18	TGTGCCAGCTCACCGGGGACAGGGGGAACAGATACGCAGTATTTT	CASSPGTGGTDTQYF
few	14	NA	TRBJ2-3	TRBV10-1	TGCGCCAGCAGTGAGGACACACTCTCAGATACGCAGTATTTT	CASSEDTLSDTQYF
many	15	NA	TRBJ2-3	TRBV3-1	TGTGCCAGCAGCGAACAGGGCTCCCTCACAGATACGCAGTATTTT	CASSEQGSLTDTQYF
many	17	TRBD2	TRBJ2-3	TRBV20-1	TGCAGTGCTTCCGCCCCATCTAGCGGCTCCTTTACAGATACGCAGTATTTT	CSASAPSSGSFTDTQYF
many	14	TRBD2	TRBJ2-7	TRBV9	TGTGCCAGCACCCCGGGACTAGCGGGAGGTGAGCAGTACTTC	CASTPGLAGGEQYF
many	18	NA	TRBJ2-2	TRBV24-1	TGTGCCACCAGTGGTATAAATGACCGAGGCGGGAACACCGGGGAGCTGTTTTTT	CATSGINDRGGNTGELFF
many	13	NA	TRBJ1-1	TRBV20-1	TGCAGAGCCTTTATGGGCACTGGCACTGAAGCTTTCTTT	CRAFMGTGTEAFF
many	14	TRBD1	TRBJ2-1	TRBV20-1	TGCAGTGCTTTATCCGGGACAGGGAGGAATGAGCAGTTCTTC	CSALSGTGRNEQFF
many	13	NA	TRBJ2-1	TRBV21-1	TGTGCCAGGGAACCGGGCAAAGTGAATGAGCAGTTCTTC	CAREPGKVNEQFF